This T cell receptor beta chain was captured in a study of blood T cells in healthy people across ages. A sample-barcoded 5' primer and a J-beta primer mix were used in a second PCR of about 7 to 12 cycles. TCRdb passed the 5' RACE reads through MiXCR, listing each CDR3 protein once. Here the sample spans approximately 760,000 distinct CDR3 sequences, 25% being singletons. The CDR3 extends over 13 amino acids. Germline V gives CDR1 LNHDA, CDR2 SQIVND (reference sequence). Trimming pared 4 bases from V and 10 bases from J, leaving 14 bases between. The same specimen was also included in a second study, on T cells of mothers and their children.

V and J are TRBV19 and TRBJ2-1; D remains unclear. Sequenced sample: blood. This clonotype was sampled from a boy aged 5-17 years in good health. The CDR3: CASSTLGLGEQFF. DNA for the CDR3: TGTGCCAGTAGTACCCTAGGGTTGGGGGAGCAGTTCTTC.